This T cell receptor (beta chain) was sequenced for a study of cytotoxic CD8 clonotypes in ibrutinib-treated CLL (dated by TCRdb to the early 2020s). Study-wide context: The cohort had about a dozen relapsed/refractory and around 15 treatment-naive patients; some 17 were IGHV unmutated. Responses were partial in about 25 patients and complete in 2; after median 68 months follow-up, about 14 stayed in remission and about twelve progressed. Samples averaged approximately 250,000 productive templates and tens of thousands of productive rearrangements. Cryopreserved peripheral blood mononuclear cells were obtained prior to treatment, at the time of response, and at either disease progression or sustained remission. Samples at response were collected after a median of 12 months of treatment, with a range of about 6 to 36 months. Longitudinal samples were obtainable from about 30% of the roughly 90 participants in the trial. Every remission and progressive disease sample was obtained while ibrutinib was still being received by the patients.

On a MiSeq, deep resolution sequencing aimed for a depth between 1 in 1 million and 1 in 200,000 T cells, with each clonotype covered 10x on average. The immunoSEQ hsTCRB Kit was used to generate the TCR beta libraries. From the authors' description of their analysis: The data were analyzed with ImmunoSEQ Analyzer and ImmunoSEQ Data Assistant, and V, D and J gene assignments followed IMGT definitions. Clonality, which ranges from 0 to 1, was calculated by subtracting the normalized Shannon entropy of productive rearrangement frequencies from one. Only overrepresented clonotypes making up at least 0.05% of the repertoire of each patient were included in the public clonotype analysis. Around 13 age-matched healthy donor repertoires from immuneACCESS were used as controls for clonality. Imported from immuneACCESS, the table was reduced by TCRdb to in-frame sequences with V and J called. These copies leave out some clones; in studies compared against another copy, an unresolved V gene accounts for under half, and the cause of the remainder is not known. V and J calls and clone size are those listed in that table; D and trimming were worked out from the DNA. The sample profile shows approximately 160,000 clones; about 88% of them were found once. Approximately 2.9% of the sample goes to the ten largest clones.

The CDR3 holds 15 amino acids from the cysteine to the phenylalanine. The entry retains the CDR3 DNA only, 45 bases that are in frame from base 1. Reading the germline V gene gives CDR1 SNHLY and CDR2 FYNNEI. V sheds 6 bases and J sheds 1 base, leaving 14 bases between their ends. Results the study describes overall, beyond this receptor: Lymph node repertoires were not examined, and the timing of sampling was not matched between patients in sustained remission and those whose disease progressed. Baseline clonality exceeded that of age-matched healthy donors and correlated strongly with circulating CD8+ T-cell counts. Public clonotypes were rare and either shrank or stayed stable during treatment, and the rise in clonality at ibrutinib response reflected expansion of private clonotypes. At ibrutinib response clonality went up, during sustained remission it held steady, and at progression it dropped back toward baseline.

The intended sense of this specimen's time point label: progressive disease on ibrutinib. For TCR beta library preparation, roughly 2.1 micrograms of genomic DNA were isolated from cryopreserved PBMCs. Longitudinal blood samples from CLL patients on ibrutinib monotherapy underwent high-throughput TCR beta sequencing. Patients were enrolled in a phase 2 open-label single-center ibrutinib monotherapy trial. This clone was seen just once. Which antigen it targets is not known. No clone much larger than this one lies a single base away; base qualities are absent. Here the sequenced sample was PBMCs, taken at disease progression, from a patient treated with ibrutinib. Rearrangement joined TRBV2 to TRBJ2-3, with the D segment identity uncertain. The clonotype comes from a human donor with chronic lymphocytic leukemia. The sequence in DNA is TGTGCCAGCAGGCCAGGAGACCCGGGCACAGATACGCAGTATTTT. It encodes CASRPGDPGTDTQYF.